The 10 T cell receptor beta chains reported below all come from one sample, sequenced in a study of OX40 agonist ivuxolimab in advanced cancers. The protocol was immunoSEQ multiplex PCR, while the TCRdb copy is restricted to in-frame clones and leaves out a portion. Of around 150,000 clones in the sample, about nine tenths were seen once. Sequences were derived from CD4+ or CD8+ T cells sorted from blood, sampled in a trial of the OX40 agonist ivuxolimab. All receptors come from an adult with an advanced solid tumor such as melanoma, head and neck, liver or kidney cancer.

The chain recombines TRBV19 with TRBJ1-1, with TRBD1 as a possible D gene (6 bases). This CDR3 has 13 residues. Germline V gene sequence: CDR1 LNHDA, CDR2 SQIVND (reference sequence). Trimming took 2 bases from V and 5 from J, leaving 9 bases between them. CDR3 region: CASSIRGGTEAFF. CDR3 nucleotide sequence: TGTGCCAGTAGTATACGAGGGGGGACTGAAGCTTTCTTT.

The chain has TRBV7-3 and TRBJ1-3; the match to TRBD1 covers 7 bases. The CDR3 sequence is 15 residues long. Losses at the gene ends were 5 bases for V and 2 bases for J; bases not matched to a gene: 6. Germline lookup yields CDR1 SGHTA and CDR2 FQGTGA. The CDR3, as DNA: TGTGCCAGCAGCCCTGCAGGGGGTCCTGGAAACACCATATATTTT. Translation: CASSPAGGPGNTIYF.

V is TRBV10-3 and J is TRBJ1-1; D perhaps matches TRBD1 (5 bases). The germline V and J ends were trimmed by 6 bases and 1 base, with 15 bases remaining between them. From germline, CDR1 is ENHRY and CDR2 SYGVKD. CDR3 length: 15 amino acids. The CDR3 sequence: CAIRKPGPPNTEAFF. The CDR3 nucleotides read TGTGCCATCAGGAAGCCGGGACCGCCGAACACTGAAGCTTTCTTT.

The rearrangement joins TRBV27 to TRBJ2-3, with no clear D. Germline loops: CDR1 MNHEY, CDR2 SMNVEV (reference sequence). The CDR3 loop spans 14 amino acids. V shed 6 bases and J shed 0 bases, with 10 bases lying between them. The CDR3, as DNA: TGTGCCAGCAGACCAATGCTGAGCACAGATACGCAGTATTTT. Translated, it gives CASRPMLSTDTQYF.

Here the CDR3 DNA reads TGTGCCAGTAAGTGGAGTGGAGGGGACACTGAAGCTTTCTTT. Translation gives CASKWSGGDTEAFF. The V and J genes are TRBV2 and TRBJ1-1; tentatively, D is TRBD1 (5 bases). The germline V gene encodes CDR1 SNHLY and CDR2 FYNNEI. V dropped 9 bases and J dropped 3 bases, with 17 bases sitting between them. The length of the CDR3 is 14 residues.

The rearrangement links TRBV5-1 to TRBJ1-4, with D possibly TRBD1 on 6 matching bases. The CDR3 consists of 14 residues. Germline assignment: CDR1 SGHRS and CDR2 YFSETQ. Trimming cost V 4 bases and J 4 bases, with 11 bases left between them. CDR3 coding DNA: TGCGCCAGCAGCCGGGGGGGCAATAATGAAAAACTGTTTTTT. Translated: CASSRGGNNEKLFF.

The chain is built from TRBV6-6 and TRBJ2-3; D might be TRBD2 (5 bases). Deletions cut 10 bases from V and 5 bases from J, with 19 bases between. The CDR3 consists of 14 residues. The V gene's germline CDR1 is MNHNY and CDR2 SVGAGI (reference sequence). CDR3 region: CATSNGSGKDTQYF. DNA of the CDR3: TGTGCCACCTCTAATGGAAGCGGAAAAGATACGCAGTATTTT.

The CDR3 reads CASSSSSRVAEAFF. The CDR3 nucleotides read TGTGCCAGCAGTTCCAGTTCCAGGGTGGCTGAAGCTTTCTTT. This chain uses TRBV28 with TRBJ1-1, with TRBD1 as a possible D gene (5 bases). This CDR3 region has 14 residues. Looked up from germline, CDR1 is MDHEN and CDR2 is SYDVKM. Trimming stripped 4 bases from V and 6 bases from J, with 15 bases between.

The V call is TRBV5-6, the J call TRBJ2-1; D is ambiguous. Trimming stripped 0 bases from V and 5 bases from J, with 12 bases between. The CDR3 has 15 residues. Germline assignment: CDR1 SGHDT and CDR2 YYEEEE. The chain's CDR3 is CASSLAGWLHNEQFF. CDR3 in DNA: TGTGCCAGCAGCTTGGCCGGGTGGCTCCACAATGAGCAGTTCTTC.

The gene calls are TRBV7-9 and TRBJ1-4, with a weak D call TRBD1 (6 bases). V gave up 5 bases and J gave up 0 bases, with 19 bases separating them. The CDR3 sequence is 18 residues long. Germline loops: CDR1 SEHNR, CDR2 FQNEAQ (reference sequence). In nucleotides, the CDR3 is TGTGCCAGCAGCCACCCCGGGACAAGCCTTGCAACTAATGAAAAACTGTTTTTT. It yields the protein CASSHPGTSLATNEKLFF.